This T cell receptor (beta chain) emerged from a study of beta chain features in type 1 diabetes. Overall study context: There was similarity between patients and healthy donors in age, gender and cell yields. All samples combined gave under 110,000,000 sorted cells for examination.

Remarks on this clone: Its antigen remains unknown.

The V gene's germline CDR1 is LNHDA and CDR2 SQIVND (reference sequence). The CDR3 totals 14 residues. Trimming cost V 3 bases and J 6 bases, with 13 bases left between them. Study-wide findings and caveats: Shorter TCRB CDR3s, moderately but significantly so, marked every one of the four CD4+ subsets in Type 1 diabetes patients. Shorter templates might be favored by PCR, and equally so in patients and in controls.

Expressed TCRB transcripts were sequenced because the entire RNA isolate underwent reverse transcription. The data were produced by immunoSEQ multiplex PCR, yet TCRdb's version contains in-frame clones alone and is incomplete. The table shows hundreds of thousands of clones, with around an eighth occurring only once. Sequenced input: naive CD4+ T cells from blood. This TCR derives from a man aged 18 to 30 with type 1 diabetes. The chain recombines TRBV19 with TRBJ2-3; no definite D call. The CDR3, as DNA: TGTGCCAGTAGTATGAGCCGTCTCCGCGATACGCAGTATTTT. Its protein product is CASSMSRLRDTQYF.